This passage covers 9 T cell receptor beta chains from one sample sequenced in a study of blood T cell repertoires in COVID-19. The table came from immunoSEQ multiplex PCR; TCRdb's copy has only in-frame clones and leaves some out. The top ten hold 15% of the sample, which has roughly 100,000 clones, about four fifths seen once. What was sequenced was peripheral blood. These receptors were collected from a woman aged 80 or over with acute or convalescent COVID-19.

The chain has TRBV19 and TRBJ1-2, with TRBD1 matching 8 bases. Trimming cost V 5 bases and J 2 bases; bases outside gene matches: 13. The CDR3 length is 17 residues. Per the germline V gene, CDR1 is LNHDA and CDR2 is SQIVND (reference sequence). CDR3 region: CASSLPTGEKQNYGYTF. CDR3 sequence (DNA): TGTGCCAGTAGTCTCCCGACAGGGGAGAAGCAGAACTATGGCTACACCTTC.

V is TRBV28 and J is TRBJ1-6; D perhaps matches TRBD1 (6 bases). This CDR3 has 15 residues. Germline CDR1 MDHEN, CDR2 SYDVKM. V was trimmed by 1 base and J by 13 bases, leaving 17 bases between them. The CDR3 nucleotides read TGTGCCAGCAGTTTATTGGGGGACAATGGGACCCCCCTCCACTTT. Protein product: CASSLLGDNGTPLHF.

The chain has TRBV5-1 and TRBJ2-5; TRBD2 matches at 8 bases. Germline V lookup: CDR1 SGHRS, CDR2 YFSETQ. The length of the CDR3 is 15 residues. The trim removed 4 bases at V and 2 bases at J, leaving 7 bases unmatched. The CDR3 DNA reads as TGCGCCAGCAGCGCTTTTAGCGGGGTGCAAGAGACCCAGTACTTC. This gives the protein CASSAFSGVQETQYF.

The chain recombines TRBV14 with TRBJ2-5, with D possibly matching TRBD1 (6 bases). CDR3 length: 13 amino acids. V lost 4 bases to trimming and J lost 1 base, with 7 bases between them. Per germline, CDR1 SGHDN and CDR2 FVKESK. The CDR3 spells CASSRGPQETQYF. Here the CDR3 DNA reads TGTGCCAGCAGCCGGGGGCCCCAAGAGACCCAGTACTTC. Together with reference TRBV14 and TRBJ2-5, the CDR3 gives the full variable domain: EAGVTQFPSHSVIEKGQTVTLRCDPISGHDNLYWYRRVMGKEIKFLLHFVKESKQDESGMPNNRFLAERTGGTYSTLKVQPAELEDSGVYFCASSRGPQETQYFGPGTRLLVL.

The CDR3 protein is CASSYSNGQGQPQHF. Written as DNA, the CDR3 is TGTGCCAGCAGTTACTCGAACGGACAGGGTCAGCCCCAGCATTTT. The chain joins TRBV6-5 to TRBJ1-5; 8 nucleotides align to TRBD1. The germline V gene encodes CDR1 MNHEY and CDR2 SVGAGI. CDR3 length: 15 amino acids. V lost 0 bases, J lost 6 bases, and 4 bases stayed unmatched.

The V call is TRBV2, the J call TRBJ2-1; D is possibly TRBD1 (5 bases). This CDR3 region has 14 residues. CDR1 and CDR2 (germline): SNHLY, FYNNEI. The V end lost 6 bases, the J end lost 0 bases, and 9 bases lay between the germline ends. CDR3 in amino acids: CASRATASYNEQFF. In DNA form, the CDR3 reads TGTGCCAGCAGGGCGACAGCCTCCTACAATGAGCAGTTCTTC.

This rearrangement joins TRBV15 to TRBJ1-2; no definite D call. CDR3 length: 14 residues. CDR1 is LNHNV and CDR2 is YYDKDF in the germline V gene (reference sequence). Trimming left V 0 bases short and J 8 bases short, with 13 bases between. In DNA form, the CDR3 reads TGTGCCACCAGCAGAGATTCTCAGTCTCGAGGCTACACCTTC. This encodes CATSRDSQSRGYTF.

The chain has TRBV5-8 and TRBJ2-1; 11 positions agree with TRBD2. The CDR3 loop spans 14 amino acids. Looked up from germline, CDR1 is SGHTS and CDR2 is YDEGEE. After removal of 4 bases from V and 7 bases from J, the junction contained 4 bases not matched to a gene. CDR3 region: CASSIGLAGNEQFF. Written as DNA, the CDR3 is TGTGCCAGCAGCATAGGACTAGCGGGTAATGAGCAGTTCTTC.

The chain recombines TRBV3-1 (or the pseudogene TRBV3-2) with TRBJ2-1, with a possible D match to TRBD2 (5 bases). This CDR3 contains 14 residues. The germline V gene has CDR1 LGHDT and CDR2 YNNKEL (reference sequence). Trimming took off 1 base at V and 7 bases at J, with 11 bases between the two ends. CDR3 in amino acids: CASSQVGVGNEQFF. The CDR3, as DNA: TGTGCCAGCAGCCAAGTGGGAGTCGGGAATGAGCAGTTCTTC.